This T cell receptor beta chain was retrieved from a study of blood T cell repertoires in COVID-19. Profiled with immunoSEQ multiplex PCR; TCRdb holds only in-frame clones, not every one. Among 70,000 to 95,000 clones listed, 80% to 90% were seen once. There are 17 residues in the CDR3. The germline V gene has CDR1 SGHDT and CDR2 YYEEEE. The V gene lost 4 bases and the J gene lost 0 bases, with 14 bases spanning the gap. The specimen sequenced was peripheral blood. The origin of this receptor is a woman older than 75 with acute or convalescent COVID-19. The genes are TRBV5-6 and TRBJ1-6; a weak D match, TRBD1 (6 bases). The CDR3 loop reads CASSRGHLSSYNSPLHF. CDR3 bases: TGTGCCAGCAGCCGGGGACACTTGAGCTCCTATAATTCACCCCTCCACTTT.